These 4 T cell receptor beta chains originate from one sample sequenced in a study of shared clonotypes between healthy human individuals. Assay used: immunoSEQ multiplex PCR; TCRdb lists only in-frame clones, some missing. The data contain about 2.1 million clones, just under 95% of them singletons. Only CD45RO-negative cells positively selected for CCR7 counted as naive CD8 cells, so terminally differentiated effector memory CD45RA+ cells were excluded. The sample was naive CD8+ T cells from PBMCs. The receptors shown here come from a man younger than 35 in good health. Some clones in this sample may be carry-over from other donors' samples.

This clone was detected once. Other DNA variants within this sample encode the same CDR3. The chain carries TRBV4-2 and TRBJ1-1; D ambiguous. V was shortened by 0 bases and J by 1 base, with 9 bases between the two germline ends. Per germline, CDR1 LGHNA and CDR2 YNFKEQ. This CDR3 comprises 15 residues. CDR3: CASSQDLAANTEAFF. The CDR3 region has the DNA TGTGCCAGCAGCCAAGATTTGGCGGCGAACACTGAAGCTTTCTTT.

This chain uses TRBV27 with TRBJ1-1; D may be TRBD1 (6 bases). The CDR3 extends over 14 amino acids. In germline, CDR1 is MNHEY, CDR2 SMNVEV (reference sequence). Trimming took off 9 bases at V and 2 bases at J, with 16 bases between the two ends. CDR3 nucleotide sequence: TGTGCCAGTTTCCACTACAGGGATAACACTGAAGCTTTCTTT. Encoded protein: CASFHYRDNTEAFF.

Comment on this clone: The sample holds other DNA sequences that translate to the same CDR3. The chain employs TRBV10-3 and TRBJ2-7, with 9 bases lining up with TRBD1. CDR3 length equals 13 residues. Germline-derived CDR1 and CDR2 are ENHRY and SYGVKD. V lost 2 bases and J lost 5; bases outside the gene matches: 1. The chain's CDR3 is CAISEGQGNEQYF. As DNA, the CDR3 is TGTGCCATCAGTGAGGGACAGGGGAACGAGCAGTACTTC.

The chain has TRBV2 and TRBJ2-4, with 7 positions matching TRBD2. The CDR3 extends over 16 amino acids. The germline CDR1 and CDR2 sequences are SNHLY and FYNNEI. With 4 bases clipped from V and 0 bases from J, the junction kept 6 bases outside the gene matches. The CDR3 loop is CASSGDLAVAKNIQYF. CDR3 nucleotides: TGTGCCAGCAGTGGTGATCTAGCGGTAGCCAAAAACATTCAGTACTTC.